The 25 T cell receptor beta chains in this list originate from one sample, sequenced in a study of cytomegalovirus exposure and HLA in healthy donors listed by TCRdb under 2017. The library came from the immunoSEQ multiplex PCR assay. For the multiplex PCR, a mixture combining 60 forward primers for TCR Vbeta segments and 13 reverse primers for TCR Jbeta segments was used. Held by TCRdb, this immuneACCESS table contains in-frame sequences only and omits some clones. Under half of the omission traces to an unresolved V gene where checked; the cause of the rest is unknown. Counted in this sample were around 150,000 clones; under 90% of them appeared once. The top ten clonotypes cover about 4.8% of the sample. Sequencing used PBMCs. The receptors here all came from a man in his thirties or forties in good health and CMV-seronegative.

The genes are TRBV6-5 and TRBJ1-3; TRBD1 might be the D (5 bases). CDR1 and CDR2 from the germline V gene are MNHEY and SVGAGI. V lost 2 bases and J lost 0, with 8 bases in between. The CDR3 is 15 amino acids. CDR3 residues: CASSYDSPSGNTIYF. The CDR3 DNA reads TGTGCCAGCAGTTACGACAGCCCCTCTGGAAACACCATATATTTT.

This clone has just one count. This CDR3 reads CAWSDGAEQPQHF. For the CDR3, the DNA is TGTGCCTGGAGTGATGGGGCAGAGCAGCCCCAGCATTTT. V is TRBV30 and J is TRBJ1-5; the D gene is possibly TRBD1 (5 bases). Per the germline V gene, CDR1 is GTSNPN and CDR2 is SVGIG (reference sequence). With 1 base removed from V and 7 bases from J, the gap between germline ends came to 11 bases. The length of the CDR3 is 13 residues.

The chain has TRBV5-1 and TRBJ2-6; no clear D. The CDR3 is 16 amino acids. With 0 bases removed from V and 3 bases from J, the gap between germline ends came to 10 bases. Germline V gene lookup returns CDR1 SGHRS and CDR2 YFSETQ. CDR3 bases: TGCGCCAGCAGCTTGGACGCGGATAGTGGGGCCAACGTCCTGACTTTC. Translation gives CASSLDADSGANVLTF.

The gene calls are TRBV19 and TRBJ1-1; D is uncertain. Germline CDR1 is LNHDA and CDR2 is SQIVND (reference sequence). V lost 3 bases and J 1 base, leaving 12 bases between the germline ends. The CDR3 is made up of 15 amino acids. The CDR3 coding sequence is TGTGCCAGTAGTATCCCCGTGGCGGGGAACACTGAAGCTTTCTTT. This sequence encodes CASSIPVAGNTEAFF.

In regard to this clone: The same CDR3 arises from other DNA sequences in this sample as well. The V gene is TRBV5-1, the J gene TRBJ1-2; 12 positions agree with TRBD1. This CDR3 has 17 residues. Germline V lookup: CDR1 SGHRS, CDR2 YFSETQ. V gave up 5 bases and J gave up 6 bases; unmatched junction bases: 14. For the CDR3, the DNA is TGCGCCAGCAGAACCCGCTCCGGGACAGGGGGCGCAAATGGCTACACCTTC. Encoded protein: CASRTRSGTGGANGYTF.

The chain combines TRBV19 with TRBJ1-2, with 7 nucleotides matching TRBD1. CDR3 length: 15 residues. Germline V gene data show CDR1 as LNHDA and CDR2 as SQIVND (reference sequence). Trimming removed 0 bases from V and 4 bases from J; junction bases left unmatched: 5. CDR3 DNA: TGTGCCAGTAGTATAGATAGGGACAGCATCTATGGCTACACCTTC. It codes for CASSIDRDSIYGYTF.

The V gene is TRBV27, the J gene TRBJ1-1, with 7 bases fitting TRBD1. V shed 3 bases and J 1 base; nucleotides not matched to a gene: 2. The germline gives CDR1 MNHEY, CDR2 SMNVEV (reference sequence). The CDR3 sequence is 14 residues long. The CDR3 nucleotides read TGTGCCAGCAGTTTCGGGACAGCGAACACTGAAGCTTTCTTT. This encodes CASSFGTANTEAFF.

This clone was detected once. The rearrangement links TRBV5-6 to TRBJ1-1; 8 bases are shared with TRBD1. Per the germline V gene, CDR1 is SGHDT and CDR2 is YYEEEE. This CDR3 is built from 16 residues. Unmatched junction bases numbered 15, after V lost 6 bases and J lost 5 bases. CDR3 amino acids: CASTTAGTGLSTEAFF. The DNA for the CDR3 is TGTGCCAGCACGACGGCCGGGACAGGCCTTAGTACTGAAGCTTTCTTT.

The CDR3 DNA sequence: TGTGCCAGCAGGAATAACAGGGGGCTGAACACTGAAGCTTTCTTT. It specifies CASRNNRGLNTEAFF. The chain employs TRBV2 and TRBJ1-1, with 9 bases that match TRBD1. Losses at the gene ends were 6 bases for V and 0 bases for J; bases not matched to a gene: 5. The CDR3 totals 15 residues. Per germline, CDR1 SNHLY and CDR2 FYNNEI.

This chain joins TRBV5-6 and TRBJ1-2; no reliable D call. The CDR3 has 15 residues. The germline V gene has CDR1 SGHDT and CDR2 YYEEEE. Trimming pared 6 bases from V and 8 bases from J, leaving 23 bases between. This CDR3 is CASTTPNRGSLGYTF. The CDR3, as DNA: TGTGCCAGCACCACTCCTAACCGAGGCTCATTAGGCTACACCTTC.

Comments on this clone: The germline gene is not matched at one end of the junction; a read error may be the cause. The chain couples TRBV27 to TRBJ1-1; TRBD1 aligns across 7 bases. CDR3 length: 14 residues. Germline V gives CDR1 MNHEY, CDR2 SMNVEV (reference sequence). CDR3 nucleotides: TGTGCCAGCAGCTTATCAGGGGGTGGAACTGAAGCTTTCTTT. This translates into CASSLSGGGTEAFF.

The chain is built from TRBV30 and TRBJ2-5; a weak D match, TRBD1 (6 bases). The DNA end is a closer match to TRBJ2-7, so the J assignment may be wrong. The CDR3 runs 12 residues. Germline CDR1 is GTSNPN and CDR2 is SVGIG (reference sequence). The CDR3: CAWSQGPREQYF. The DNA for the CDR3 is TGTGCCTGGTCACAGGGCCCTCGCGAGCAGTACTTC.

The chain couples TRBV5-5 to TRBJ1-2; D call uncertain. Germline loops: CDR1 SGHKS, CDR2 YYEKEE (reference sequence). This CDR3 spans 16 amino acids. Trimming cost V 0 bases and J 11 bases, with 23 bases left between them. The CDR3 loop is CASSLATISGRMKYTF. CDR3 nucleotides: TGTGCCAGCAGCTTGGCGACTATTTCGGGGAGAATGAAATACACCTTC. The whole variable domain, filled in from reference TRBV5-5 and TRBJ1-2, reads DAGVTQSPTHLIKTRGQQVTLRCSPISGHKSVSWYQQVLGQGPQFIFQYYEKEERGRGNFPDRFSARQFPNYSSELNVNALLLGDSALYLCASSLATISGRMKYTFGSGTRLTVV.

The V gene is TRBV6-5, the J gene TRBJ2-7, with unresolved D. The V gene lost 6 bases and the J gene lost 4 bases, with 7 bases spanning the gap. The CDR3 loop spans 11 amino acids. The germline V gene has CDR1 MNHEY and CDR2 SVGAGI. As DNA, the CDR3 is TGTGCCAGCAGCGCCAGGTACGAGCAGTACTTC. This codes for CASSARYEQYF.

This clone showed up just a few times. The CDR3: CAISDGGTYGNTIYF. As DNA, the CDR3 is TGTGCCATCAGTGACGGCGGGACCTACGGAAACACCATATATTTT. The chain uses TRBV10-3 and TRBJ1-3; a weak D match, TRBD1 (5 bases). Germline CDR1 reads ENHRY; CDR2 reads SYGVKD. Deletions cut 3 bases from V and 4 bases from J, with 13 bases between. The CDR3 has 15 residues.

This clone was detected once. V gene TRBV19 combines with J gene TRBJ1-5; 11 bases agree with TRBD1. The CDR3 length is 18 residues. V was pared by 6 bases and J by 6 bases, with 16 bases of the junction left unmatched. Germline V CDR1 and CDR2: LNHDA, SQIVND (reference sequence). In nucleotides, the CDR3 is TGTGCCAGTAGCACTGCTCTTTCTAGGACAGGGGGCGGTCAGCCCCAGCATTTT. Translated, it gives CASSTALSRTGGGQPQHF. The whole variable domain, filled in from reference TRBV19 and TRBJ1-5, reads DGGITQSPKYLFRKEGQNVTLSCEQNLNHDAMYWYRQDPGQGLRLIYYSQIVNDFQKGDIAEGYSVSREKKESFPLTVTSAQKNPTAFYLCASSTALSRTGGGQPQHFGDGTRLSIL.

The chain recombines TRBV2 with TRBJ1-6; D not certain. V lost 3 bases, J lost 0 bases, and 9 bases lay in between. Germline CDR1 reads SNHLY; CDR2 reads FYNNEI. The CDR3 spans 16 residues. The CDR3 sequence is CASSDLPSSYNSPLHF. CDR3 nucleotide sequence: TGTGCCAGCAGTGATCTCCCGAGCTCCTATAATTCACCCCTCCACTTT.

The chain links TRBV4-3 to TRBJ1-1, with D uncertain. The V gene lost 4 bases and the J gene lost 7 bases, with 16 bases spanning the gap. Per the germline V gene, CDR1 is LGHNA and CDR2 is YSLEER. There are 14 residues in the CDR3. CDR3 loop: CASSRISGISEAFF. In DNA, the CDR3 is TGCGCCAGCAGCCGGATATCCGGGATCAGTGAAGCTTTCTTT.

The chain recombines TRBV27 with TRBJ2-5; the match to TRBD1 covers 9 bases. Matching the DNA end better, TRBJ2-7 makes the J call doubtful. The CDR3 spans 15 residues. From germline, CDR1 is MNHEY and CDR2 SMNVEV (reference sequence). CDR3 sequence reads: CASSTGTGFSYEQYF. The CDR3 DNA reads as TGTGCCAGCAGTACCGGGACAGGGTTCTCCTACGAGCAGTACTTC.

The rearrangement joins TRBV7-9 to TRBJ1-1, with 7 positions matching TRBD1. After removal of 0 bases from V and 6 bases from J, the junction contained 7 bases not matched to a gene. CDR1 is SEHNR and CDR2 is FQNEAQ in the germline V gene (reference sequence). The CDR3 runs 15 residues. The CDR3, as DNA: TGTGCCAGCAGCTTAGCCCGACAGGGTGACCCTGAAGCTTTCTTT. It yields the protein CASSLARQGDPEAFF.

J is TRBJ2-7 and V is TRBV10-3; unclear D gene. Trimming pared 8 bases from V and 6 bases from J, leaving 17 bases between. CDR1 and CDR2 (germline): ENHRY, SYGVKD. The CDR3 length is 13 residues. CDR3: CAIETSQRGEQYF. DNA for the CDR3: TGTGCCATCGAGACCTCCCAGCGTGGCGAGCAGTACTTC.

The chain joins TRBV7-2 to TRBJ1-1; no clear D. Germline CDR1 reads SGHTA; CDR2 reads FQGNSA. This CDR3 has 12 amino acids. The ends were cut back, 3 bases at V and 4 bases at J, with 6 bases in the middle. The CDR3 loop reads CASSFSGTEAFF. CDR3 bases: TGTGCCAGCAGCTTCTCGGGCACTGAAGCTTTCTTT.

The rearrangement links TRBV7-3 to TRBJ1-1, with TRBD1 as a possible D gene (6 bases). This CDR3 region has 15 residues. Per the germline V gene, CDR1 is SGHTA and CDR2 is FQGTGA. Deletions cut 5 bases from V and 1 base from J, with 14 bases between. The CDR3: CASSPTGGTNTEAFF. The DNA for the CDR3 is TGTGCCAGCAGCCCGACAGGTGGAACGAACACTGAAGCTTTCTTT. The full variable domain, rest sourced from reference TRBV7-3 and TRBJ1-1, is GAGVSQTPSNKVTEKGKYVELRCDPISGHTALYWYRQSLGQGPEFLIYFQGTGAADDSGLPNDRFFAVRPEGSVSTLKIQRTERGDSAVYLCASSPTGGTNTEAFFGQGTRLTVV.

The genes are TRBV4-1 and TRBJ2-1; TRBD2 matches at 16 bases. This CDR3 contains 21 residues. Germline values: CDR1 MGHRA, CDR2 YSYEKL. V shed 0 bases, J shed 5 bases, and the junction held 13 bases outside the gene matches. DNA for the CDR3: TGCGCCAGCAGCCAAGAGAGGTCCCCGGGACTAGCGGGAGGGCAAGACAATGAGCAGTTCTTC. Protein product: CASSQERSPGLAGGQDNEQFF.

The CDR3 nucleotides read TGTGCCAGCTCACCCGATCACAGGGTTCGAAACACCATATATTTT. Translation: CASSPDHRVRNTIYF. The chain combines TRBV18 with TRBJ1-3; TRBD1 might be the D (6 bases). V was cut by 3 bases and J by 5 bases, with 14 bases left in between. Germline V gene lookup returns CDR1 KGHSH and CDR2 LQKENI. This CDR3 has 15 residues.